This TCR beta chain was identified during a study of blood T cells in healthy people across ages. Study-wide results and limits: Roughly linear age-related decline in beta diversity appeared, significant by age roughly 40. Fewer expanded clones and more diversity marked long-lived versus aged donors. It was not known whether donors were CMV positive (a possible confounder of expanded clonotype changes).

On this clonotype itself: Its target is unknown.

Through a sample-barcoded 5' primer and a J-beta primer mix, a second PCR was run for roughly 6 to 11 cycles. Tags on each cDNA molecule came from a template-switch adaptor with 12 random nucleotides. TCRdb re-derived calls from the 5' RACE reads in MiXCR, one entry per CDR3 protein. This sample yields fewer than 800,000 distinct CDR3 sequences, of which 49% are seen a single time; approximately 32% belongs to the top ten. The CDR3 contains 17 residues. V was cut by 0 bases and J by 3 bases, with 16 bases left in between. The germline CDR1 and CDR2 sequences are SGHTA and FQGNSA. The rearrangement joins TRBV7-2 to TRBJ2-3; D gene uncertain. The sequence derives from an older woman in good health. Sequencing used blood. DNA of the CDR3: TGTGCCAGCAGCTTAGCGCTTGTGGCAGGCTTGACAGATACGCAGTATTTT. Translated, it gives CASSLALVAGLTDTQYF.